The clone carrying this TCR beta chain was seen just once. The antigen remains unidentified. These data belong to a study of PD-L1 blockade in urothelial cancer. Whole-study context: Previous chemotherapy exposure amounted to 0 to 3 regimens for patients. The median number of T cells present in blood samples was roughly 140,000. General study points: When pretreatment blood TCR clonality was below the median, it predicted better survival.

Trimming pared 0 bases from V and 6 bases from J, leaving 13 bases between. Germline V gives CDR1 SGHKS, CDR2 YYEKEE (reference sequence). The CDR3 loop spans 14 amino acids. Stated time point: pretreatment peripheral blood. Repertoires were generated with immunoSEQ multiplex PCR, while TCRdb's copy carries only in-frame clones and drops some. This repertoire shows 15,000 to 20,000 clones, roughly 90% found once; its top ten account for roughly 13%. Material: PBMCs, obtained around atezolizumab (anti-PD-L1) treatment. The sequence came from a man aged 65 to 79 with urothelial cancer. This sequence joins TRBV5-5 and TRBJ2-7, with D unresolved. The CDR3 protein is CASSLALRSGEQYF. The CDR3, as DNA: TGTGCCAGCAGCTTGGCCTTAAGGTCGGGCGAGCAGTACTTC.